These 15 T cell receptor beta chains were sequenced from one sample in a study of blood T cells in healthy people across ages (dated by TCRdb to 2014 to 2015). Receptor libraries were prepared by 5' RACE. The instrument given in TCRdb is Illumina HiSeq 2500. A second PCR of roughly 7 to 11 cycles was performed with a sample-barcoded 5' primer and a J-beta primer mix. Using fastp at Q25 and MiXCR, TCRdb reprocessed the public reads and kept productive beta chains. Each CDR3 protein appears once, grouped with its most common genes and DNA. The sample table records roughly 800,000 distinct CDR3 sequences; 36% of these occur just once. Around 13% of the sample comes from the top ten. Input material: blood. The receptor set was obtained from a man in his late teens or twenties in good health.

The chain has TRBV15 and TRBJ2-5, with no clear D. Germline V gene lookup returns CDR1 LNHNV and CDR2 YYDKDF (reference sequence). V was pared by 0 bases and J by 1 base, with 9 bases between. The CDR3 totals 15 residues. CDR3 region: CATSREANTQETQYF. The CDR3 DNA reads as TGTGCCACCAGCAGAGAGGCGAATACCCAAGAGACCCAGTACTTC.

The table lists this clonotype with a few counts. This rearrangement joins TRBV20-1 to TRBJ1-5; a possible D gene is TRBD1 (5 bases). The CDR3 sequence is 12 residues long. The germline V gene encodes CDR1 DFQATT and CDR2 SNEGSKA (reference sequence). The V gene lost 3 bases and the J gene lost 11 bases, with 14 bases spanning the gap. Here the CDR3 reads CSASLGPATQHF. The DNA for the CDR3 is TGCAGTGCTAGTTTGGGACCGGCAACCCAGCATTTT.

This clonotype was picked up a small number of times. The V and J genes are TRBV28 and TRBJ1-2; no reliable D call. V lost 5 bases and J lost 5, with 6 bases in between. This CDR3 has 11 amino acids. From germline, CDR1 is MDHEN and CDR2 SYDVKM. CDR3 sequence (DNA): TGTGCCAGCAGTACCACGTATGGCTACACCTTC. Translated: CASSTTYGYTF.

This chain joins TRBV12-3 or TRBV12-4 and TRBJ1-2; weak D call: TRBD1 (5 bases). This CDR3 contains 15 residues. The germline V and J ends were trimmed by 3 bases and 5 bases, with 16 bases remaining between them. CDR3 coding DNA: TGTGCCAGCAGTTTCGGCGGGGGTCCTGGGTATGGCTACACCTTC. This codes for CASSFGGGPGYGYTF.

Concerning this clonotype itself: Compared with germline, one end of the junction differs, possibly owing to a read error. The chain recombines TRBV12-3 or TRBV12-4 with TRBJ1-5; a possible D gene is TRBD1 (6 bases). The CDR3 loop spans 14 amino acids. The CDR3 here is CVSSLTGLNQPQHF. In DNA form, the CDR3 reads TGTGTCAGCAGTTTGACAGGCCTCAATCAGCCCCAGCATTTT.

The chain links TRBV20-1 to TRBJ2-4, with 7 bases fitting TRBD2. The end of the DNA aligns better with TRBJ2-7, so the J call may be wrong. CDR1 and CDR2 (germline): DFQATT, SNEGSKA (reference sequence). The CDR3 extends over 13 amino acids. DNA for the CDR3: TGCAGTGCCAATGAGGGAGGGTCCTACGAGCAGTACTTC. Translating gives CSANEGGSYEQYF.

This clonotype came up a few times. The chain links TRBV29-1 to TRBJ1-2, with D hard to call. The CDR3 spans 13 residues. Germline V gene sequence: CDR1 SQVTM, CDR2 ANQGSEA. V was pared by 1 base and J by 0 bases, with 6 bases between. CDR3 residues: CSVEAGPNYGYTF. DNA for the CDR3: TGCAGCGTTGAAGCCGGTCCTAACTATGGCTACACCTTC.

This clonotype was counted at least ten times. The rearrangement uses TRBV29-1 and TRBJ1-5; no definite D call. V was cut by 2 bases and J by 7 bases, with 12 bases left in between. The germline V gene has CDR1 SQVTM and CDR2 ANQGSEA. This CDR3 is built from 13 residues. The CDR3 DNA reads TGCAGCGTTGAAATCGGAGAGGGACAGCCCCAGCATTTT. Residues: CSVEIGEGQPQHF.

The V and J genes are TRBV20-1 and TRBJ2-3; TRBD2 is a possible D gene (6 bases). Between the trimmed V and J ends, which lost 8 bases and 2 bases, there was a span of 23 bases. Germline-derived CDR1 and CDR2 are DFQATT and SNEGSKA (reference sequence). This CDR3 has 16 residues. The chain's CDR3 is CSNLYPSAEFTDTQYF. The DNA for the CDR3 is TGCAGTAACCTATACCCTAGCGCGGAATTCACAGATACGCAGTATTTT.

The chain is built from TRBV7-9 and TRBJ2-1; no clear D. This CDR3 comprises 11 residues. Germline V CDR1 and CDR2: SEHNR, FQNEAQ (reference sequence). V shed 5 bases and J shed 8 bases, with 7 bases lying between them. The CDR3 region is CASSALYEQFF. The CDR3 DNA is TGTGCCAGCAGCGCCCTATATGAGCAGTTCTTC.

In this sample, this clonotype turned up a few times. The CDR3 spells CASSPLRTGFQYNEQFF. CDR3 DNA sequence: TGTGCCAGCTCACCATTACGGACAGGGTTCCAATACAATGAGCAGTTCTTC. V and J are TRBV18 and TRBJ2-1; TRBD1 aligns across 8 bases. This CDR3 spans 17 amino acids. V shed 2 bases, J shed 4 bases, and the junction held 10 bases outside the gene matches. Germline V gene lookup returns CDR1 KGHSH and CDR2 LQKENI.

This sequence joins TRBV7-9 and TRBJ1-1; 8 bases fit TRBD1. V dropped 5 bases and J dropped 1; count of bases not matched to a gene: 15. The CDR3 is made up of 18 amino acids. The V gene's germline CDR1 is SEHNR and CDR2 FQNEAQ (reference sequence). The chain's CDR3 is CASSPPDRAAPTNTEAFF. Here the CDR3 DNA reads TGTGCCAGCAGCCCCCCGGACAGGGCCGCCCCGACGAACACTGAAGCTTTCTTT.

This clonotype has at least ten counts. The V call is TRBV10-3, the J call TRBJ2-7; 7 positions match TRBD1. Germline V CDR1 and CDR2: ENHRY, SYGVKD. This CDR3 region has 16 residues. J gave up 2 bases and V 7 bases, and 14 bases lay outside the gene matches. The CDR3 bases are TGTGCCATCACTGACGACCCGGACAGGTACCCCTACGAGCAGTACTTC. Its protein is CAITDDPDRYPYEQYF.

The V call is TRBV20-1, the J call TRBJ1-5, with unresolved D. V lost 5 bases and J 7 bases, leaving 15 bases between the germline ends. CDR3 size: 13 residues. Germline CDR1 reads DFQATT; CDR2 reads SNEGSKA (reference sequence). CDR3 sequence: CSAVPGSEQPQHF. CDR3 nucleotide sequence: TGCAGTGCTGTACCGGGGTCTGAGCAGCCCCAGCATTTT.

Comment on this clonotype: A much larger clone lies one base from this, so it may be a read error. J is TRBJ1-2 and V is TRBV12-3 or TRBV12-4; D is unclear. The CDR3 loop spans 13 amino acids. Trimming took off 6 bases at V and 6 bases at J, with 14 bases between the two ends. In nucleotides, the CDR3 is TGTGCCAGCAGCTTGTCAGAGAACAATGGCTACACCTTC. Translation: CASSLSENNGYTF.